The rows below give T cell receptor beta chains drawn from one sample of a study of T cell repertoires in ileal Crohn's disease. Clones were read by immunoSEQ multiplex PCR, and TCRdb kept only the in-frame ones, dropping some. The table lists about 12,000 clones, around 83% of them singletons. Material for sequencing was ileal tissue. The source is an adult with Crohn's disease. Each CDR3 is given with its conserved first and last residue. A D gene is named only where the DNA matches it firmly. Clone size appears in some rows only: once, few, many, or a class for an expanded clone.

d_gene	v_gene	len	j_gene	abundance	CDR3nt	CDR3aa
TRBD1	TRBV7-8	13	TRBJ1-1	-	TGTGCCAGCAGCTACACAGGGGACACTGAAGCTTTCTTT	CASSYTGDTEAFF
-	TRBV2	15	TRBJ2-7	-	TGTGCCAGCAGTGAAGGGGCGGGGAGCTCCTACGAGCAGTACTTC	CASSEGAGSSYEQYF
TRBD2	TRBV5-4	15	TRBJ2-7	-	TGTGCCAGCAGCTTGTCGGGGCGGGAGTGGTACGAGCAGTACTTC	CASSLSGREWYEQYF
TRBD1	TRBV5-4	15	TRBJ2-5	-	TGTGCCAGCAGGGTTCAGGGGGCAGGTGGAGAGACCCAGTACTTC	CASRVQGAGGETQYF
TRBD2	TRBV7-2	15	TRBJ2-3	-	TGTGCCAGCAGCTTATACCAGCGGGGGACAGATACGCAGTATTTT	CASSLYQRGTDTQYF
-	TRBV5-1	14	TRBJ2-3	-	TGCGCCAGCAGCTTGGCTATGAGCACAGATACGCAGTATTTT	CASSLAMSTDTQYF
TRBD1	TRBV10-3	12	TRBJ2-7	-	TGTGCCATAGGACAGGGGGTCTACGAGCAGTACTTC	CAIGQGVYEQYF
-	TRBV21-1	20	TRBJ2-1	-	TGTGCCAGCAGCACACCCCGGCCTAGCGGGAGAAAGGGGATGCAATTAGAGCAGTTCTTC	CASSTPRPSGRKGMQLEQFF
TRBD2	TRBV29-1	13	TRBJ2-1	-	TGCAGCGTAGAAACGGGGGGTTACAATGAGCAGTTCTTC	CSVETGGYNEQFF
TRBD2	TRBV6-4	18	TRBJ2-3	-	TGTGCCAGCAGTGCCCCCCCCCTAGCGGGGGGCCCCGCAGATACGCAGTATTTT	CASSAPPLAGGPADTQYF
TRBD2	TRBV30	16	TRBJ2-5	-	TGTGCCTGGAGTGTACTAGCGGGGTCGAAGGGGGAGACCCAGTACTTC	CAWSVLAGSKGETQYF
TRBD2	TRBV30	14	TRBJ2-1	-	TGTGCCTGGGGCCCTGGGACTAGCATCAATGAGCAGTTCTTC	CAWGPGTSINEQFF
-	TRBV15	15	TRBJ2-2	few	TGTGCCACCAGCTCCTCGGGACAGAACACCGGGGAGCTGTTTTTT	CATSSSGQNTGELFF
-	TRBV19	14	TRBJ2-3	-	TGTGCCACTCACCCGGGGGGCCGGACAGATACGCAGTATTTT	CATHPGGRTDTQYF
TRBD1	TRBV10-1	13	TRBJ2-5	-	TGCGCCAGCAGTCCGGACAGGGCTGAGACCCAGTACTTC	CASSPDRAETQYF
-	TRBV10-1	15	TRBJ2-5	-	TGCGCCAGCAGGGATAAACTAGATTTCCAAGAGACCCAGTACTTC	CASRDKLDFQETQYF
-	TRBV4-1	13	TRBJ1-1	-	TGCGCCAGCAGCCAAGGGTTCGGGACTGAAGCTTTCTTT	CASSQGFGTEAFF
TRBD1	TRBV7-2	13	TRBJ1-1	-	TGTGCCAGCAGCTTAGCCTGGACAGGGAAAGCTTTCTTT	CASSLAWTGKAFF
TRBD2	TRBV5-4	16	TRBJ2-2	-	TGTGCCAGCAGCACAGCTAGCGGGAGGGCCGCCGGGGAGCTGTTTTTT	CASSTASGRAAGELFF
-	TRBV5-1	13	TRBJ2-7	once	TGCGCCAGCAGCTTTACGGGAGCCTACGAGCAGTACTTC	CASSFTGAYEQYF
TRBD2	TRBV6-8	20	TRBJ2-7	once	TGTGCCAGCAGTTACTCGATAGGGAGACTAGCGGGAGGGCCCTCCTACGAGCAGTACTTC	CASSYSIGRLAGGPSYEQYF
-	TRBV7-3	15	TRBJ1-3	-	TGTGCCAGCAGCCTGCGTGGGCAGACTGGAAACACCATATATTTT	CASSLRGQTGNTIYF
-	TRBV20-1	11	TRBJ1-5	-	TGCAGTGCTCGGGGAAATCAGCCCCAGCATTTT	CSARGNQPQHF
-	TRBV19	13	TRBJ1-2	-	TGTGCCAGTAGTAAAGGGGCGCGGTATGGCTACACCTTC	CASSKGARYGYTF
TRBD1	TRBV27	14	TRBJ1-2	-	TGTGCCAGCAGCAACTGGGGACAGGGGAATGGCTACACCTTC	CASSNWGQGNGYTF
-	TRBV18	16	TRBJ2-7	once	TGTGCCAGCTCACCACGGGAACAGGGAGTGGTCCACGAGCAGTACTTC	CASSPREQGVVHEQYF
-	TRBV6-1	19	TRBJ1-5	-	TGTGCCAGCAGTGAAATCCCCTTCGGGGGGTGGGGTAACAATCAGCCCCAGCATTTT	CASSEIPFGGWGNNQPQHF
-	TRBV30	15	TRBJ1-6	-	TGTGCCTGGAGTCCGGGGGGCTCCTATAATTCACCCCTCCACTTT	CAWSPGGSYNSPLHF
TRBD1	TRBV27	16	TRBJ1-5	-	TGTGCCAGCAGCCGTGGGACAGTTTATAGCAATCAGCCCCAGCATTTT	CASSRGTVYSNQPQHF
TRBD1	TRBV5-1	14	TRBJ1-1	-	TGCGCCAGCAGCGCTACAGGGGGCTGGACTGAAGCTTTCTTT	CASSATGGWTEAFF
-	TRBV2	13	TRBJ2-1	-	TGTGCCAGCAGTAATACAGGCTACAATGAGCAGTTCTTC	CASSNTGYNEQFF
TRBD1	TRBV11-2	19	TRBJ1-2	-	TGTGCCAGCAGCTTAGACACTTACCTTAGACAGGGAAGGAACTATGGCTACACCTTC	CASSLDTYLRQGRNYGYTF
-	TRBV5-6	15	TRBJ1-2	-	TGTGCCAGCAGCCTGGACGTAGGAGCCTCGGGTGGCTACACCTTC	CASSLDVGASGGYTF
-	TRBV29-1	10	TRBJ2-1	-	TGCAGCGTTGCAGCCGGGGGGCAGTTCTTC	CSVAAGGQFF
TRBD2	TRBV30	11	TRBJ2-3	-	TGTGCCTGGGGAGCGGGAAGGTCGCAGTATTTT	CAWGAGRSQYF
TRBD1	TRBV7-2	16	TRBJ1-2	-	TGTGCCAGCAGCCCTGAAGGGACAGGAACGTTTTATGGCTACACCTTC	CASSPEGTGTFYGYTF
-	TRBV28	14	TRBJ2-7	-	TGTGCCAGCAGTTTCCATCACTCAACCTACGAGCAGTACTTC	CASSFHHSTYEQYF
-	TRBV20-1	10	TRBJ2-1	-	TGCAGTGTTGAGGCGAGTGAGCAGTTCTTC	CSVEASEQFF
-	TRBV21-1	16	TRBJ2-7	-	TGTGCCAGCAGCAAGAGGAGGGACAGGGATGACAACGAGCAGTACTTC	CASSKRRDRDDNEQYF
TRBD2	TRBV15	18	TRBJ2-7	-	TGTGCCACCAGCAGAGATCGCCTAAGCGGGAGTCTTCCCTACGAGCAGTACTTC	CATSRDRLSGSLPYEQYF
TRBD2	TRBV30	16	TRBJ2-3	few	TGTGCCTGGAGTGTATTTAGCGGGGGGTCAACAGATACGCAGTATTTT	CAWSVFSGGSTDTQYF
-	TRBV7-3	16	TRBJ2-5	-	TGTGCCAGCAGCCCGGGGGGCCGGGCAGACAAAGAGACCCAGTACTTC	CASSPGGRADKETQYF
-	TRBV5-1	15	TRBJ1-1	-	TGCGCCAGCAGCTTGGGTGGGGGGATGAACACTGAAGCTTTCTTT	CASSLGGGMNTEAFF
TRBD2	TRBV5-1	16	TRBJ2-7	-	TGCGCCAGCAGCTGGTCCGGGACTAGCGGAGACTACGAGCAGTACTTC	CASSWSGTSGDYEQYF
-	TRBV6-1	15	TRBJ1-6	once	TGTGCCAGCAGTTCCAACAATAAAATGGATTCACCCCTCCACTTT	CASSSNNKMDSPLHF
-	TRBV11-2	13	TRBJ2-7	-	TGTGCCAGCAATCCAGGCCCAGACTACGAGCAGTACTTC	CASNPGPDYEQYF
TRBD1	TRBV13	15	TRBJ1-2	-	TGTGCCAGCAGCCCCTCCGGACAGGGGGCTTATGGCTACACCTTC	CASSPSGQGAYGYTF
-	TRBV2	14	TRBJ1-4	once	TGTGCCAGCAGTGATAGCGGAGGTAATGAAAAACTGTTTTTT	CASSDSGGNEKLFF
-	TRBV11-3	11	TRBJ1-1	-	TGTGCCAGCAGCCAGCCCGGGGAAGCTTTCTTT	CASSQPGEAFF